Presented here are 19 T cell receptor beta chains from one specimen sequenced in a study of blood T cells in healthy people across ages. PCR was performed a second time for roughly 6 to 12 cycles using a sample-barcoded 5' primer and a J-beta primer mix. Each CDR3 protein gets one entry after TCRdb re-called the 5' RACE reads with MiXCR. This table has about 1,800,000 distinct CDR3 sequences, 28% appearing once. Sequencing was done on a sample of blood. The receptor set was obtained from a young woman in good health.

In its sample, this clonotype was seen a few times. The chain recombines TRBV29-1 with TRBJ2-3, with 8 bases identical to TRBD1. The CDR3 length is 13 residues. Germline V gives CDR1 SQVTM, CDR2 ANQGSEA. V dropped 6 bases and J dropped 2; count of bases not matched to a gene: 4. CDR3 sequence: CSVATGATDTQYF. The CDR3 DNA reads as TGCAGCGTAGCGACAGGGGCCACAGATACGCAGTATTTT.

About this clonotype itself: At one end the junction does not follow the germline gene, possibly because of a read error. The V gene is TRBV20-1, the J gene TRBJ2-7, with 7 bases that match TRBD1. Looked up from germline, CDR1 is DFQATT and CDR2 is SNEGSKA (reference sequence). This CDR3 has 13 residues. The DNA for the CDR3 is TGCAATGCTAATTCGATCAGGGGGTACGAGCAGTACTTC. Translation: CNANSIRGYEQYF.

The chain is built from TRBV5-1 and TRBJ2-4; D call uncertain. The DNA matches TRBJ2-7 better at its end, which makes the J call doubtful. CDR3 size: 14 residues. Germline V gene lookup returns CDR1 SGHRS and CDR2 YFSETQ. This CDR3 reads CASSCLLSSYEQYF. The CDR3, as DNA: TGCGCCAGCAGCTGTCTCCTTAGCTCCTACGAGCAGTACTTC.

This clonotype was seen more than once but under ten times. J is TRBJ2-5 and V is TRBV28; D is perhaps TRBD1 (5 bases). The DNA end favors TRBJ2-7, so the J call may be wrong. Germline V gene sequence: CDR1 MDHEN, CDR2 SYDVKM. The CDR3 has 15 amino acids. In nucleotides, the CDR3 is TGTGCCAGCAGTTTCCGGCGGACAACAACCTACGAGCAGTACTTC. It encodes CASSFRRTTTYEQYF.

The table lists this clonotype with a few counts. The chain combines TRBV12-3 or TRBV12-4 with TRBJ2-2; D call uncertain. CDR3 length equals 15 residues. With 0 bases removed from V and 4 bases from J, the gap between germline ends came to 9 bases. CDR3 DNA: TGTGCCAGCAGTTTAGCGCTTGTGGGCACCGGGGAGCTGTTTTTT. Its protein product is CASSLALVGTGELFF.

This rearrangement joins TRBV12-3 or TRBV12-4 to TRBJ2-7, with D unclear. V was pared by 7 bases and J by 2 bases, with 15 bases between. The CDR3 has 14 amino acids. The CDR3: CASIIPLRAYEQYF. In DNA, the CDR3 is TGTGCCAGCATCATCCCCTTGCGAGCCTACGAGCAGTACTTC.

This chain connects TRBV12-3 or TRBV12-4 to TRBJ2-3; 11 bases map to TRBD2. This CDR3 is built from 17 residues. Trimming cost V 4 bases and J 0 bases; bases outside gene matches: 6. Here the CDR3 reads CASSSLAGGPSTDTQYF. As DNA, the CDR3 is TGTGCCAGCAGTTCCCTAGCGGGGGGACCTAGCACAGATACGCAGTATTTT.

This clonotype was counted at least ten times. A junction end diverges from the germline sequence, so it may reflect a read error. The chain is built from TRBV5-5 and TRBJ2-7, with TRBD2 matching 7 bases. This CDR3 is 13 amino acids long. Germline CDR1 SGHKS, CDR2 YYEKEE (reference sequence). The CDR3 nucleotides read TGTGCCAGCAGCTTGGACCGGGAGGACGAACAGTACTTC. This encodes CASSLDREDEQYF.

This clonotype was detected a few times. The chain employs TRBV12-3 or TRBV12-4 and TRBJ2-5; 7 nucleotides line up with TRBD2. CDR3 length equals 19 residues. The V segment lost 5 bases and the J segment 1 base; nucleotides outside the gene matches: 19. CDR3 nucleotide sequence: TGTGCCAGCAGTACCCCCACACACGGGGCCTGGGGGGGCCAAGAGACCCAGTACTTC. Translating it yields CASSTPTHGAWGGQETQYF.

The chain employs TRBV14 and TRBJ1-1; D is uncertain. The length of the CDR3 is 13 residues. The germline V gene has CDR1 SGHDN and CDR2 FVKESK. V lost 4 bases and J 10 bases, leaving 16 bases between the germline ends. The CDR3 DNA follows: TGTGCCAGCAGCCCCACGACCTTTCGGGGAGCTTTCTTT. Protein product: CASSPTTFRGAFF.

This clonotype showed up just a few times. This chain joins TRBV7-6 and TRBJ2-1; TRBD2 is a possible D gene (6 bases). Germline V gives CDR1 SGHVS, CDR2 FNYEAQ. The CDR3 has 15 residues. V was pared by 5 bases and J by 5 bases, with 16 bases between. CDR3 region: CASSPGRGSDNEQFF. The CDR3 nucleotides read TGTGCCAGCAGCCCCGGGCGGGGAAGCGACAATGAGCAGTTCTTC.

Concerning this clonotype: Mismatch with germline at one junction end may stem from a read error. The chain couples TRBV6-5 to TRBJ1-4; D gene uncertain. The CDR3 is 16 residues long. CDR1 MNHEY and CDR2 SVGAGI come from the germline V gene. CDR3 region: CASSYSVGQLNEKLFF. The CDR3 DNA reads TGTGCCAGCAGCTACTCTGTGGGCCAGCTTAATGAAAAACTGTTTTTT.

This clonotype was observed many times. The genes are TRBV6-5 and TRBJ2-7; D not resolved. Trimming took 5 bases from V and 1 from J, leaving 12 bases between them. CDR3 length: 14 amino acids. Germline CDR1 is MNHEY and CDR2 is SVGAGI. The CDR3 DNA sequence: TGTGCCAGCAGTCCCCGACTCGATTCCTACGAGCAGTACTTC. Translation: CASSPRLDSYEQYF.

The CDR3 here is CASSVESRGATNEKLFF. The CDR3, as DNA: TGTGCCAGCAGCGTAGAATCCAGGGGCGCAACTAATGAAAAACTGTTTTTT. The chain is built from TRBV9 and TRBJ1-4; D possibly corresponds to TRBD1 (6 bases). V shed 0 bases and J shed 0 bases, with 12 bases lying between them. The CDR3 is 17 amino acids. CDR1 and CDR2 from the germline V gene are SGDLS and YYNGEE.

V is TRBV20-1 and J is TRBJ1-2; D remains ambiguous. V was cut by 3 bases and J by 2 bases, with 7 bases left in between. CDR1 is DFQATT and CDR2 is SNEGSKA in the germline V gene (reference sequence). The CDR3 has 12 amino acids. The CDR3 nucleotides read TGCAGTGCTAGTTTAGGGAACTATGGCTACACCTTC. As protein: CSASLGNYGYTF.

About this clonotype: At one end the junction does not follow the germline gene, possibly because of a read error. The V gene is TRBV7-9, the J gene TRBJ2-7; 9 bases agree with TRBD2. CDR1 and CDR2 (germline): SEHNR, FQNEAQ (reference sequence). The CDR3 loop spans 15 amino acids. The CDR3 is CVSSLGGGADHEQYF. As DNA, the CDR3 is TGTGTCAGCAGCTTAGGCGGGGGGGCCGACCACGAGCAGTACTTC.

This clonotype has more than one count but fewer than ten. V is TRBV12-3 or TRBV12-4 and J is TRBJ1-5; a possible D gene is TRBD1 (6 bases). The CDR3 length is 15 residues. V was shortened by 6 bases and J by 6 bases, with 18 bases between the two germline ends. CDR3 coding DNA: TGTGCCAGCAGACTACAGGGAGGGGAGCCTCAGCCCCAGCATTTT. Its translation is CASRLQGGEPQPQHF.

This clonotype occurred a few times. Mismatch with germline at one junction end may stem from a read error. V and J are TRBV5-1 and TRBJ2-7, with D perhaps TRBD1 (7 bases). CDR1 is SGHRS, CDR2 YFSETQ, per germline. The CDR3 loop spans 19 amino acids. CDR3 amino acids: CASSWEDRTLGTFSYKQYF. The DNA of the CDR3 is TGCGCCAGCAGCTGGGAGGACAGGACCCTTGGAACCTTCTCCTACAAGCAGTACTTC.

This chain joins TRBV12-3 or TRBV12-4 and TRBJ1-3; D uncertain. This CDR3 spans 11 amino acids. The ends were cut back, 3 bases at V and 10 bases at J, with 7 bases in the middle. In nucleotides, the CDR3 is TGTGCCAGCAGTTTTCCCCAGACCATATATTTT. This codes for CASSFPQTIYF.